The 10 T cell receptor beta chains given below trace back to one sample, sequenced in a study of cytotoxic CD8 clonotypes in ibrutinib-treated CLL. Data came from immunoSEQ multiplex PCR; TCRdb stores just in-frame clones and leaves some out. Of approximately 340,000 clones in the sample, 67% were seen once. The specimen comprised PBMCs, sampled after 36 months of ibrutinib treatment. These receptors originate from a human donor with chronic lymphocytic leukemia.

The chain carries TRBV2 and TRBJ1-2; a possible D gene is TRBD1 (5 bases). This CDR3 has 15 residues. V shed 7 bases and J shed 0 bases, with 15 bases lying between them. The V gene's germline CDR1 is SNHLY and CDR2 FYNNEI. CDR3 nucleotides: TGTGCCAGCACCGAGGGCAGGGCCCCTAACTATGGCTACACCTTC. Translated: CASTEGRAPNYGYTF.

This chain uses TRBV6-6 with TRBJ1-1, with TRBD1 matching 7 bases. Germline CDR1 is MNHNY and CDR2 is SVGAGI (reference sequence). The CDR3 is 12 amino acids. Trimming took 11 bases from V and 4 from J; bases not matched to a gene: 7. The CDR3 bases are TGTGCCGTCCGGGAGGGGGCCACTGAAGCTTTCTTT. Translated: CAVREGATEAFF.

The chain joins TRBV5-1 to TRBJ2-5; the D gene is possibly TRBD1 (6 bases). V lost 3 bases and J 7 bases, leaving 16 bases between the germline ends. Looked up from germline, CDR1 is SGHRS and CDR2 is YFSETQ. The CDR3 sequence is 14 residues long. The CDR3 spells CASSSDRQTGTQYF. CDR3 coding DNA: TGCGCCAGCAGCTCCGACAGGCAAACAGGGACCCAGTACTTC.

The sample holds one count of this clone. V is TRBV5-1 and J is TRBJ2-1, with TRBD1 identical over 9 bases. CDR1 and CDR2 (germline): SGHRS, YFSETQ. The CDR3 contains 16 residues. J lost 3 bases, V lost 2 bases, and 6 bases had no gene match. For the CDR3, the DNA is TGCGCCAGCAGCTTAGCCTACAGGGGGCGCTACAATGAGCAGTTCTTC. Protein product: CASSLAYRGRYNEQFF.

J is TRBJ1-5 and V is TRBV6-1; the D gene is possibly TRBD1 (5 bases). Germline lookup yields CDR1 MNHNS and CDR2 SASEGT. The germline V and J ends were trimmed by 3 bases and 10 bases, with 10 bases remaining between them. The CDR3 runs to 12 residues. In DNA form, the CDR3 reads TGTGCCAGCAGTGAGGCGGACATTCCCCAGCATTTT. Protein sequence: CASSEADIPQHF.

This rearrangement joins TRBV27 to TRBJ1-5, with D unresolved. CDR1 is MNHEY and CDR2 is SMNVEV in the germline V gene (reference sequence). V was shortened by 2 bases and J by 0 bases, with 8 bases between the two germline ends. The CDR3 consists of 15 residues. The CDR3 sequence is CASSLGPSSNQPQHF. In DNA form, the CDR3 reads TGTGCCAGCAGTTTAGGCCCGTCTAGCAATCAGCCCCAGCATTTT.

The V gene is TRBV10-3, the J gene TRBJ1-2; D remains ambiguous. Trimming took 2 bases from V and 4 from J, leaving 14 bases between them. CDR1 and CDR2 from the germline V gene are ENHRY and SYGVKD. The CDR3 sequence is 15 residues long. This CDR3 is CAISEDPAGGYGYTF. CDR3 DNA: TGTGCCATCAGTGAGGACCCGGCGGGCGGCTATGGCTACACCTTC.

The chain is built from TRBV6-5 and TRBJ2-1, with D unresolved. This CDR3 region has 13 residues. The germline V and J ends were trimmed by 5 bases and 9 bases, with 14 bases remaining between them. Per germline, CDR1 MNHEY and CDR2 SVGAGI. This CDR3 reads CASSLQIRGEQFF. The CDR3 nucleotides read TGTGCCAGCAGTCTACAGATTAGAGGTGAGCAGTTCTTC.

This clone was counted a single time. The chain couples TRBV28 to TRBJ2-7; D gene uncertain. Trimming took off 1 base at V and 3 bases at J, with 10 bases between the two ends. The CDR3 is made up of 14 amino acids. CDR1 is MDHEN and CDR2 is SYDVKM in the germline V gene. The CDR3 DNA reads TGTGCCAGCAGTTTATCGGCCGCAGTCTACGAGCAGTACTTC. Translating gives CASSLSAAVYEQYF. The full variable domain, with the rest looked up from reference TRBV28 and TRBJ2-7, is DVKVTQSSRYLVKRTGEKVFLECVQDMDHENMFWYRQDPGLGLRLIYFSYDVKMKEKGDIPEGYSVSREKKERFSLILESASTNQTSMYLCASSLSAAVYEQYFGPGTRLTVT.

V usage is TRBV7-2 and J usage is TRBJ2-7; 15 bases map to TRBD2. The CDR3 length is 16 residues. V lost 5 bases and J lost 5; bases outside the gene matches: 7. Germline-derived CDR1 and CDR2 are SGHTA and FQGNSA. DNA for the CDR3: TGTGCCAGCAGCCGGGGACTAGCGGGAGGTACCCACGAGCAGTACTTC. As protein: CASSRGLAGGTHEQYF.